One and the same sample provided the 31 T cell receptor beta chains below, sequenced in a study of graft-versus-host responses after intestinal transplantation (dated by TCRdb to about 2021). The library came from the immunoSEQ multiplex PCR assay. Entries here come from immuneACCESS through TCRdb and include only in-frame sequences with V and J called. Some clones fail to appear in such tables; in the studies checked, an unresolved V gene covers under half of the shortfall, and the cause of the remainder is unknown. The sample contains about 14,000 clones, 25% to 35% of them found a single time. In total, the top ten clones hold around 4% of the sample. Read against the paper, the sample's time point label means: cells obtained before transplantation from donor or recipient. Material: alloreactive CD4+ T cells from a mixed lymphocyte reaction culture, obtained before intestinal transplant. The sample's cell subset or site label is to be understood as: CFSE-low proliferating T cells sorted from approximately 6-day pre-transplant mixed lymphocyte reaction (GvH or HvG direction). These receptors all come from a human patient who received an intestinal transplant.

The chain has TRBV11-2 and TRBJ2-7; no clear D. Germline CDR1 SGHAT, CDR2 FQNNGV. CDR3 length: 15 amino acids. V lost 0 bases and J 0 bases, leaving 9 bases between the germline ends. The CDR3 region has the DNA TGTGCCAGCAGCTTAGATGGGCCCTTCTCCTACGAGCAGTACTTC. It yields the protein CASSLDGPFSYEQYF.

This clone is medium-sized. The chain has TRBV18 and TRBJ2-5; 7 bases line up with TRBD2. Germline V gene lookup returns CDR1 KGHSH and CDR2 LQKENI. The CDR3 length is 15 residues. V dropped 3 bases and J dropped 1; count of bases not matched to a gene: 5. CDR3 loop: CASSPGLVRQETQYF. The DNA for the CDR3 is TGTGCCAGCTCACCCGGACTAGTTCGCCAAGAGACCCAGTACTTC.

The CDR3 region has the DNA TGTGCCAGCAGTTTCAGCAATGAGCAGTTCTTC. This encodes CASSFSNEQFF. The J gene is TRBJ2-1, the V gene TRBV28; D uncertain. From germline, CDR1 is MDHEN and CDR2 SYDVKM. V lost 3 bases, J lost 6 bases, and 3 bases lay in between. This CDR3 contains 11 residues.

By its share, this clone is medium-sized (0.01 to 0.1%). The V gene is TRBV10-3, the J gene TRBJ1-3; D gene uncertain. The CDR3 covers 13 residues. The germline CDR1 and CDR2 sequences are ENHRY and SYGVKD. V was clipped by 4 bases and J by 2 bases, with 6 bases between them. CDR3 sequence reads: CAISVVAGNTIYF. The CDR3 coding sequence is TGTGCCATCAGTGTAGTCGCTGGAAACACCATATATTTT.

The CDR3: CASSFQPDRELFF. The DNA of the CDR3 is TGTGCCAGCAGCTTCCAGCCCGACAGGGAGCTGTTTTTT. The chain is built from TRBV4-2 and TRBJ2-2, with unresolved D. The ends were cut back, 5 bases at V and 9 bases at J, with 13 bases in the middle. The germline CDR1 and CDR2 sequences are LGHNA and YNFKEQ. The CDR3 is 13 amino acids.

This clone is medium-sized (0.01 to 0.1%) in the sample. The chain uses TRBV28 and TRBJ1-4, with unresolved D. V lost 10 bases, J lost 8 bases, and 17 bases lay in between. The CDR3 is made up of 13 amino acids. Germline assignment: CDR1 MDHEN and CDR2 SYDVKM. The CDR3 DNA reads as TGTGCCACCGACTCAGGACGGAGGGAAAAACTGTTTTTT. This encodes CATDSGRREKLFF. Together with reference TRBV28 and TRBJ1-4, the CDR3 gives the full variable domain: DVKVTQSSRYLVKRTGEKVFLECVQDMDHENMFWYRQDPGLGLRLIYFSYDVKMKEKGDIPEGYSVSREKKERFSLILESASTNQTSMYLCATDSGRREKLFFGSGTQLSVL.

This clone was observed a few times. This rearrangement joins TRBV6-5 to TRBJ1-1; D is uncertain. V lost 5 bases, J lost 0 bases, and 10 bases lay in between. Germline values: CDR1 MNHEY, CDR2 SVGAGI. CDR3 size: 14 residues. DNA for the CDR3: TGTGCCAGCAGTGACCCGGGTCTGAACACTGAAGCTTTCTTT. Translation gives CASSDPGLNTEAFF.

This clone appeared a few times. The chain is built from TRBV28 and TRBJ2-6, with a weak D call TRBD1 (6 bases). The CDR3 sequence is 18 residues long. Trimming pared 5 bases from V and 0 bases from J, leaving 17 bases between. CDR1 and CDR2 (germline): MDHEN, SYDVKM. CDR3 loop: CASSHRTVVSSGANVLTF. The CDR3 nucleotides are TGTGCCAGCAGTCATCGGACAGTAGTGAGCTCTGGGGCCAACGTCCTGACTTTC.

The gene calls are TRBV7-2 and TRBJ2-4; 8 nucleotides match TRBD1. After removal of 0 bases from V and 0 bases from J, the junction contained 4 bases not matched to a gene. Germline CDR1 reads SGHTA; CDR2 reads FQGNSA. The CDR3 totals 17 residues. The CDR3 spells CASSLAGTGLAKNIQYF. For the CDR3, the DNA is TGTGCCAGCAGCTTAGCGGGGACAGGCTTAGCCAAAAACATTCAGTACTTC. Complete variable domain (other parts from reference TRBV7-2 and TRBJ2-4): GAGVSQSPSNKVTEKGKDVELRCDPISGHTALYWYRQSLGQGLEFLIYFQGNSAPDKSGLPSDRFSAERTGGSVSTLTIQRTQQEDSAVYLCASSLAGTGLAKNIQYFGAGTRLSVL.

With respect to this clone: Different DNA sequences within this sample yield the same CDR3. This chain uses TRBV20-1 with TRBJ1-2; D not certain. CDR1 is DFQATT, CDR2 SNEGSKA, per germline (reference sequence). The CDR3 is 10 residues long. V was cut by 3 bases and J by 5 bases, with 4 bases left in between. The CDR3: CSASEYGYTF. The CDR3 coding sequence is TGCAGTGCTAGTGAGTATGGCTACACCTTC.

This clone was seen a handful of times. The V gene is TRBV28, the J gene TRBJ2-7, with a possible D match to TRBD1 (5 bases). V was cut by 6 bases and J by 6 bases, with 24 bases left in between. The CDR3 totals 16 residues. Germline assignment: CDR1 MDHEN and CDR2 SYDVKM. DNA of the CDR3: TGTGCCAGCAGCTACAACGACAGAATCAGGTGGGGCGAGCAGTACTTC. It yields the protein CASSYNDRIRWGEQYF.

CDR3 coding DNA: TGTGCCAGCAGCTTACAGAGCGGCACAGATACGCAGTATTTT. Residues: CASSLQSGTDTQYF. The V gene is TRBV7-3, the J gene TRBJ2-3, with D unresolved. Trimming removed 2 bases at V and 1 base at J, with 7 bases between. Germline CDR1 reads SGHTA; CDR2 reads FQGTGA. CDR3 length equals 14 residues.

V is TRBV25-1 and J is TRBJ1-2; perhaps TRBD1 as D (5 bases). Trimming left V 0 bases short and J 7 bases short, with 18 bases between. This CDR3 comprises 16 residues. CDR1 and CDR2 from the germline V gene are MGHDK and SYGVNS. This chain's CDR3 is CASSEYVTAKQGGYTF. CDR3 DNA sequence: TGTGCCAGCAGTGAATATGTGACAGCAAAGCAGGGTGGCTACACCTTC.

The chain couples TRBV5-1 to TRBJ1-1; TRBD1 matches 8 bases. This CDR3 spans 14 amino acids. V lost 3 bases, J lost 3 bases, and 4 bases stayed unmatched. CDR1 and CDR2 from the germline V gene are SGHRS and YFSETQ. This CDR3 is CASSSGQAYTEAFF. As DNA, the CDR3 is TGCGCCAGCAGCTCGGGACAGGCGTACACTGAAGCTTTCTTT.

The chain uses TRBV7-2 and TRBJ1-5; D remains unclear. Trimming took 1 base from V and 7 from J, leaving 11 bases between them. The CDR3 covers 14 residues. From germline, CDR1 is SGHTA and CDR2 FQGNSA. For the CDR3, the DNA is TGTGCCAGCAGCTTAGGTGCCCCTCCCCAGCCCCAGCATTTT. This codes for CASSLGAPPQPQHF.

The chain uses TRBV28 and TRBJ1-5, with no clear D. The CDR3 is 16 amino acids. Germline CDR1 MDHEN, CDR2 SYDVKM. Trimming took 2 bases from V and 8 from J, leaving 19 bases between them. CDR3: CASSLNRQSQKKPQHF. The CDR3 nucleotides read TGTGCCAGCAGTTTAAATCGGCAGTCCCAGAAGAAGCCCCAGCATTTT.

This rearrangement joins TRBV7-8 to TRBJ2-1; 7 bases match TRBD2. With V trimmed by 5 bases and J by 0 bases, 4 bases remained unmatched. This CDR3 has 15 residues. CDR1 SGHVS and CDR2 FQNEAQ come from the germline V gene. The CDR3 here is CASSPAGTSYNEQFF. CDR3 nucleotide sequence: TGTGCCAGCAGCCCAGCGGGGACCTCCTACAATGAGCAGTTCTTC.

The CDR3 region has the DNA TGTGCCAGCAGCTTACTAGGTCGCAATGAGCAGTTCTTC. Residues: CASSLLGRNEQFF. This chain links TRBV7-2 with TRBJ2-1; D unclear. V was pared by 2 bases and J by 6 bases, with 8 bases between. Germline CDR1 and CDR2: SGHTA and FQGNSA. This CDR3 is built from 13 residues.

About this clone itself: One end of the junction varies from germline; a read error may be responsible. The rearrangement uses TRBV18 and TRBJ2-5; the D is unclear. The germline CDR1 and CDR2 sequences are KGHSH and LQKENI. The CDR3 is made up of 13 amino acids. CDR3 sequence reads: CASSLSEQEIQYF. In DNA, the CDR3 is TGTGCCAGCTCACTTTCGGAACAAGAGATCCAGTACTTC.

The V call is TRBV18, the J call TRBJ2-3, with a weak D call TRBD2 (6 bases). The CDR3 extends over 16 amino acids. The germline V gene has CDR1 KGHSH and CDR2 LQKENI. V gave up 6 bases and J gave up 3 bases, with 19 bases separating them. The CDR3 spells CASSHDSGLKTDTQYF. In nucleotides, the CDR3 is TGTGCCAGCTCGCATGACAGCGGGTTGAAAACAGATACGCAGTATTTT.

The J gene is TRBJ2-1, the V gene TRBV5-4; D is possibly TRBD2 (6 bases). Germline-derived CDR1 and CDR2 are SGHNT and YYREEE (reference sequence). The ends were cut back, 6 bases at V and 2 bases at J, with 18 bases in the middle. The length of the CDR3 is 16 residues. The CDR3 loop is CASTVGLARAYNEQFF. The CDR3 nucleotides read TGTGCCAGCACCGTGGGGCTAGCGCGTGCCTACAATGAGCAGTTCTTC. Looking up the rest from reference TRBV5-4 and TRBJ2-1 gives the full variable domain: ETGVTQSPTHLIKTRGQQVTLRCSSQSGHNTVSWYQQALGQGPQFIFQYYREEENGRGNFPPRFSGLQFPNYSSELNVNALELDDSALYLCASTVGLARAYNEQFFGPGTRLTVL.

This clone is labeled as medium-sized. The chain carries TRBV29-1 and TRBJ1-2, with D unclear. Germline V CDR1 and CDR2: SQVTM, ANQGSEA. V shed 5 bases and J shed 0 bases, with 10 bases lying between them. CDR3 size: 13 residues. The CDR3 nucleotides are TGCAGCGTTACCCGGACGGCTAACTATGGCTACACCTTC. Encoded protein: CSVTRTANYGYTF.

The V gene is TRBV6-6, the J gene TRBJ1-5, with 10 nucleotides matching TRBD1. After removal of 5 bases from V and 4 bases from J, the junction contained 2 bases not matched to a gene. The CDR3 is 14 amino acids. The V gene's germline CDR1 is MNHNY and CDR2 SVGAGI (reference sequence). Here the CDR3 DNA reads TGTGCCAGCAGTGGACAGGGGGGAAATCAGCCCCAGCATTTT. Its protein is CASSGQGGNQPQHF.

The chain combines TRBV28 with TRBJ2-5; 11 positions match TRBD2. The end of the DNA is better explained by TRBJ2-7, so the J call may be wrong. The germline V gene has CDR1 MDHEN and CDR2 SYDVKM. The length of the CDR3 is 19 residues. The CDR3 region has the DNA TGTGCCAGCAGTCGAAACCGGCTAGCGGGAGGACTACGGACCTACGAGCAGTACTTC. Its protein product is CASSRNRLAGGLRTYEQYF.

The chain is built from TRBV30 and TRBJ2-3; the match to TRBD2 covers 11 bases. The CDR3 is 16 amino acids. Germline V gene sequence: CDR1 GTSNPN, CDR2 SVGIG (reference sequence). The J segment lost 5 bases and the V segment lost 0 bases, leaving 7 bases of the junction unmatched. CDR3 residues: CAWSVWLAGGVDTQYF. The CDR3 DNA reads TGTGCCTGGAGTGTTTGGCTAGCGGGAGGCGTAGATACGCAGTATTTT.

This clone came up a few times. DNA for the CDR3: TGTGCCAGCAGAAAGAACAGGGGAAGCTCCTACGAGCAGTACTTC. Translating gives CASRKNRGSSYEQYF. The chain is built from TRBV6-1 and TRBJ2-7; 7 bases align to TRBD1. The V gene end was trimmed by 6 bases and the J gene end by 0 bases; junction bases not matched to a gene: 8. Germline CDR1 is MNHNS and CDR2 is SASEGT. The CDR3 is 15 amino acids.

The rearrangement joins TRBV6-6 to TRBJ2-1; TRBD2 matches at 7 bases. The CDR3 has 14 residues. J lost 4 bases, V lost 4 bases, and 4 bases had no gene match. Germline V gives CDR1 MNHNY, CDR2 SVGAGI (reference sequence). The CDR3 DNA sequence: TGTGCCAGCAGTTCGAGGCGGGGGTACAATGAGCAGTTCTTC. Amino acids: CASSSRRGYNEQFF.

The chain employs TRBV4-1 and TRBJ2-7; 11 bases fit TRBD2. Germline lookup yields CDR1 MGHRA and CDR2 YSYEKL. Trimming took 1 base from V and 0 from J; bases not matched to a gene: 14. The CDR3 has 20 amino acids. The CDR3 coding sequence is TGCGCCAGCAGCCAAGTTTCTGGGGCTAGCGGGAGGCCTAGCTCCTACGAGCAGTACTTC. Protein: CASSQVSGASGRPSSYEQYF.

The chain is built from TRBV2 and TRBJ2-7; D perhaps matches TRBD1 (5 bases). Trimming took off 6 bases at V and 0 bases at J, with 15 bases between the two ends. This CDR3 is 15 amino acids long. The germline gives CDR1 SNHLY, CDR2 FYNNEI. The CDR3 spells CASSQGAGSSYEQYF. The CDR3 coding sequence is TGTGCCAGCAGCCAAGGGGCAGGTTCCTCCTACGAGCAGTACTTC.

This clone is judged medium-sized. This chain links TRBV5-1 with TRBJ2-1; 9 bases line up with TRBD2. With V trimmed by 3 bases and J by 10 bases, 11 bases remained unmatched. The CDR3 has 15 residues. Germline CDR1 reads SGHRS; CDR2 reads YFSETQ. The CDR3, as DNA: TGCGCCAGCAGCTCGGAAGGCGGGAGGGCACGGGAGCAGTTCTTC. The encoded protein is CASSSEGGRAREQFF.

This clone was counted only a few times. CDR3 in amino acids: CASSLGGRIAYNEQFF. The CDR3 region has the DNA TGTGCCAGCAGCTTGGGTGGTAGAATCGCCTACAATGAGCAGTTCTTC. The J gene is TRBJ2-1, the V gene TRBV5-4; D not resolved. The V gene lost 0 bases and the J gene lost 2 bases, with 12 bases spanning the gap. CDR1 is SGHNT and CDR2 is YYREEE in the germline V gene (reference sequence). This CDR3 spans 16 amino acids.